These 2 T cell receptor beta chains came from one sample sequenced in a study of metastatic and nonmetastatic thyroid tumors. TCRdb re-analyzed the PCR reads through MiXCR. Of roughly 70,000 clones listed, roughly 18% were seen once; the top ten hold about 13%. Before thyroid surgery, none of the patients had received any treatment. The sample consisted of blood. The source is a female donor with papillary thyroid cancer or a benign thyroid nodule (not recorded which). Some clones in this sample may be carry-over from other donors' samples.

This clone showed up just a few times. J is TRBJ1-6 and V is TRBV27; 7 bases are shared with TRBD1. CDR3 length: 14 residues. V was clipped by 7 bases and J by 7 bases; unmatched bases: 7. Germline CDR1 reads MNHEY; CDR2 reads SMNVEV (reference sequence). The chain's CDR3 is CASNVQGPNSPLHF. CDR3 DNA sequence: TGTGCCAGCAACGTACAGGGGCCGAATTCACCCCTCCACTTT.

In this sample, this clone turned up many times. The genes are TRBV7-2 and TRBJ2-3, with TRBD2 matching 11 bases. This CDR3 is built from 14 residues. Germline V gene lookup returns CDR1 SGHTA and CDR2 FQGNSA. With V trimmed by 9 bases and J by 6 bases, 8 bases remained unmatched. The CDR3 here is CARNGLAGGDTQYF. The CDR3 coding sequence is TGTGCCAGAAACGGGCTAGCGGGAGGCGATACGCAGTATTTT. Filled out from reference TRBV7-2 and TRBJ2-3, the complete variable domain reads GAGVSQSPSNKVTEKGKDVELRCDPISGHTALYWYRQSLGQGLEFLIYFQGNSAPDKSGLPSDRFSAERTGGSVSTLTIQRTQQEDSAVYLCARNGLAGGDTQYFGPGTRLTVL.